The 3 T cell receptor beta chains below come from one sample, sequenced in a study of T-cell reconstitution after alpha-beta-depleted transplantation in children. Preparation of the TCRbeta library used unique molecular identifiers. TCRdb re-analysed the PCR reads in MiXCR, keeping a single row per CDR3 protein. The table lists approximately 400,000 distinct CDR3 sequences, approximately 11% of them singletons. This specimen consisted of PBMCs from the stem cell graft donor, obtained from the stem cell graft. All receptors derive from a human donor who donated a stem cell graft to a child with acute myeloid leukemia.

The J gene is TRBJ2-6, the V gene TRBV5-1; possibly TRBD2 for D (6 bases). V was cut by 4 bases and J by 0 bases, with 14 bases left in between. The CDR3 runs to 17 residues. In germline, CDR1 is SGHRS, CDR2 YFSETQ. The CDR3 coding sequence is TGCGCCAGCAGCCCACCTGTCGGGGGCTCTGGGGCCAACGTCCTGACTTTC. The encoded protein is CASSPPVGGSGANVLTF.

The table lists this clonotype with many counts. The chain recombines TRBV27 with TRBJ2-6; D gene uncertain. V shed 0 bases and J shed 3 bases, with 0 bases lying between them. The CDR3 extends over 13 amino acids. The germline V gene encodes CDR1 MNHEY and CDR2 SMNVEV (reference sequence). CDR3 sequence reads: CASSLSGANVLTF. The CDR3, as DNA: TGTGCCAGCAGTTTATCTGGGGCCAACGTCCTGACTTTC.

V is TRBV6-1 and J is TRBJ2-2; possible D gene TRBD2, 5 bases. Germline-derived CDR1 and CDR2 are MNHNS and SASEGT. V dropped 8 bases and J dropped 1 base, with 11 bases sitting between them. The CDR3 loop spans 14 amino acids. The CDR3 DNA sequence: TGTGCCAGCGTCGGAGGCGGGAACACCGGGGAGCTGTTTTTT. Amino acid sequence: CASVGGGNTGELFF.